This is a list of T cell receptor beta chains from one sample in a study of blood T cell repertoires in COVID-19. The assay was immunoSEQ multiplex PCR, and TCRdb's table has in-frame clones only and misses some. This sample has about 330,000 clones, with around 83% found just once. Sequencing input: peripheral blood. The origin of the receptors is a woman aged 50 to 65 with acute or convalescent COVID-19. The conserved cysteine and the conserved F or W are not part of the CDR3 here. Fields, in order: CDR3 protein, V gene, J gene.

CDR3: ASSGRGGEDSPLH
V: TRBV5-4
J: TRBJ1-6

CDR3: ASSLAVNEANEQF
V: TRBV5-1
J: TRBJ2-1

CDR3: ASSPPRPSNTEAF
V: TRBV18
J: TRBJ1-1

CDR3: ASSVELAGGETQY
V: TRBV9
J: TRBJ2-5

CDR3: ANSREAAGQEGEAF
V: TRBV7-9
J: TRBJ1-1

CDR3: ASSDGSSYNEQF
V: TRBV6-4
J: TRBJ2-1

CDR3: ASSVVSGGYSNEQF
V: TRBV9
J: TRBJ2-1

CDR3: ASSQGLRSPLH
V: TRBV18
J: TRBJ1-6

CDR3: ASSDSKRGAYNEQF
V: TRBV6-4
J: TRBJ2-1

CDR3: ATSKGRRAYEQY
V: TRBV24-1
J: TRBJ2-7

CDR3: ASSLIDSVQY
V: TRBV13
J: TRBJ2-4

CDR3: ASSVRLAAYNEQF
V: TRBV5-8
J: TRBJ2-1

CDR3: ASSPTSGFTDTQY
V: TRBV21-1
J: TRBJ2-3

CDR3: ASEPLGTPGETQY
V: TRBV12-5
J: TRBJ2-5

CDR3: ASSAGDGGNTIY
V: TRBV6-5
J: TRBJ1-3

CDR3: ATTRRGLDTEAF
V: TRBV28
J: TRBJ1-1

CDR3: ASSSWTGIGSPLH
V: TRBV6-2/TRBV6-3
J: TRBJ1-6

CDR3: ASIPSGFTGELF
V: TRBV21-1
J: TRBJ2-2

CDR3: ASSLRSLDNEQF
V: TRBV7-2
J: TRBJ2-1

CDR3: ASGQGGPYNEQF
V: TRBV27
J: TRBJ2-1

CDR3: ASSLDQGRDIQY
V: TRBV7-9
J: TRBJ2-4

CDR3: ASSPHLSVSSYNEQF
V: TRBV27
J: TRBJ2-1

CDR3: ASSDTPPAGLF
V: TRBV2
J: TRBJ1-4

CDR3: ASSYGTGPQGYT
V: TRBV6-5
J: TRBJ1-2

CDR3: ASSPSGGSTDTQY
V: TRBV5-4
J: TRBJ2-3

CDR3: ASSLQASHPDTQY
V: TRBV4-2
J: TRBJ2-3

CDR3: ASSPLAGGGTDTQY
V: TRBV5-6
J: TRBJ2-3

CDR3: ASSDPPGGEETQY
V: TRBV25-1
J: TRBJ2-5

CDR3: ASRSLYRGGETEAF
V: TRBV27
J: TRBJ1-1

CDR3: STSRDGTGETEAF
V: TRBV7-2
J: TRBJ1-1

CDR3: SAFGGNEQF
V: TRBV29-1
J: TRBJ2-1

CDR3: ASSNTGNQPQH
V: TRBV21-1
J: TRBJ1-5

CDR3: ASRDRTGGTGNTIY
V: TRBV28
J: TRBJ1-3

CDR3: ASSRQGEDGYT
V: TRBV3-1/TRBV3-2
J: TRBJ1-2

CDR3: ASSPTDGNYGYT
V: TRBV10-1
J: TRBJ1-2

CDR3: AWSVQANQPQH
V: TRBV30
J: TRBJ1-5

CDR3: ASSLYRGPDGYT
V: TRBV5-1
J: TRBJ1-2